This T cell receptor beta chain was obtained from a study of early T cells in non-severe SARS-CoV-2 infection. Trimming cost V 0 bases and J 4 bases, with 24 bases left between them. Per the germline V gene, CDR1 is DFQATT and CDR2 is SNEGSKA (reference sequence). The CDR3 has 18 residues. Ten or more counts support this clonotype. TCRdb used MiXCR to reprocess the 5' RACE reads, holding one entry per CDR3 protein. The sample lists approximately 49,000 distinct CDR3 sequences; around 11% were seen once. J is TRBJ1-2 and V is TRBV20-1; perhaps TRBD1 as D (5 bases). This sequence originates from an adult who was a healthcare worker with PCR-confirmed SARS-CoV-2 infection or an uninfected control (not recorded which). What was sequenced was whole blood. DNA for the CDR3: TGCAGTGCTAGAGATCTCGATCACGGGGACGGAGACCGCTATGGCTACACCTTC. Encoded protein: CSARDLDHGDGDRYGYTF.